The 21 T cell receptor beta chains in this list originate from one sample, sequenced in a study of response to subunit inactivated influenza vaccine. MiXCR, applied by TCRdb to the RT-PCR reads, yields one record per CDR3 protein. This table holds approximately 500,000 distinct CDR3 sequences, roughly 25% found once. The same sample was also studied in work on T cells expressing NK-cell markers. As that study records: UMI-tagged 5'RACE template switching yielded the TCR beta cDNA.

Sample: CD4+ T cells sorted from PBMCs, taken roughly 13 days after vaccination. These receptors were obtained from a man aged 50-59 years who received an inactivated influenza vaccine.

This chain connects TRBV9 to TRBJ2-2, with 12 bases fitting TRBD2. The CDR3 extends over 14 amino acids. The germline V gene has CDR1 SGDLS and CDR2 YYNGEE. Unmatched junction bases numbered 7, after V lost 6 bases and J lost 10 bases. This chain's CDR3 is CASTRTSGVVELFF. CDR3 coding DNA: TGTGCCAGCACCCGGACTAGCGGGGTCGTGGAGCTGTTTTTT.

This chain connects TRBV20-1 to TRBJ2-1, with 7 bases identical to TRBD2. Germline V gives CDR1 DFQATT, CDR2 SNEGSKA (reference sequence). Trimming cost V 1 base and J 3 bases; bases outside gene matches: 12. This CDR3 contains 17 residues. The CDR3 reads CSARAFDREADYNEQFF. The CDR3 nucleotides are TGCAGTGCTAGAGCCTTTGACCGGGAGGCGGACTACAATGAGCAGTTCTTC.

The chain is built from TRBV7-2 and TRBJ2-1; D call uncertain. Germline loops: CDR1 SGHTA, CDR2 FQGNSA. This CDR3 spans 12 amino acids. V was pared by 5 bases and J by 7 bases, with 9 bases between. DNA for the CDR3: TGTGCCAGCAGCCACCCATTAAATGAGCAGTTCTTC. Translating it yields CASSHPLNEQFF. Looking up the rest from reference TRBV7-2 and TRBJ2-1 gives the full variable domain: GAGVSQSPSNKVTEKGKDVELRCDPISGHTALYWYRQSLGQGLEFLIYFQGNSAPDKSGLPSDRFSAERTGGSVSTLTIQRTQQEDSAVYLCASSHPLNEQFFGPGTRLTVL.

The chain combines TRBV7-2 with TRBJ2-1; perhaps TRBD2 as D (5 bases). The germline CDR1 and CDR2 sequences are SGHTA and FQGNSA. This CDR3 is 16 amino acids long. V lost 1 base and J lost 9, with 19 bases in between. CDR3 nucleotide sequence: TGTGCCAGCAGCTTAGTGAGAGGGCCGGTAGGGAGTGAGCAGTTCTTC. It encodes CASSLVRGPVGSEQFF.

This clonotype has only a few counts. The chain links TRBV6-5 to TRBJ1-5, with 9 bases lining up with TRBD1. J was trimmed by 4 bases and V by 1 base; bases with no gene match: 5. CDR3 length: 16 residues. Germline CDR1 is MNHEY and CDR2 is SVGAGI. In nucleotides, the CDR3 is TGTGCCAGCAGTTACTGGGGACAGGGTGGAAATCAGCCCCAGCATTTT. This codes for CASSYWGQGGNQPQHF.

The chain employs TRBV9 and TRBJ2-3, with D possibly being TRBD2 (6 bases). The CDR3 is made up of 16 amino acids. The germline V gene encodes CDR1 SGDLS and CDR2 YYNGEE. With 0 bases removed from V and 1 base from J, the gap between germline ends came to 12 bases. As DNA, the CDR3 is TGTGCCAGCAGCGTAGGCACAACGGGGGGCACAGATACGCAGTATTTT. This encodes CASSVGTTGGTDTQYF. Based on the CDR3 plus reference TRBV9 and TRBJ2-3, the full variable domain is DSGVTQTPKHLITATGQRVTLRCSPRSGDLSVYWYQQSLDQGLQFLIQYYNGEERAKGNILERFSAQQFPDLHSELNLSSLELGDSALYFCASSVGTTGGTDTQYFGPGTRLTVL.

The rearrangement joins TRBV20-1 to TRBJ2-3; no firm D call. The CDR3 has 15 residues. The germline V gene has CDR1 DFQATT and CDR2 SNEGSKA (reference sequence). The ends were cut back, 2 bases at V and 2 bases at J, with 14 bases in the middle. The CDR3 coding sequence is TGCAGTGCTAGAAAGCACGGAGACTTCACAGATACGCAGTATTTT. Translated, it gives CSARKHGDFTDTQYF.

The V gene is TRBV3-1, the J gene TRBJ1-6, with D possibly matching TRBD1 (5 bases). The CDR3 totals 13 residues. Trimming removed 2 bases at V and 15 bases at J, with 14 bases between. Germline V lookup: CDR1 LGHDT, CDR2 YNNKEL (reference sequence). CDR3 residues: CASSQFGGERLHF. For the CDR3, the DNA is TGTGCCAGCAGCCAATTCGGAGGGGAGCGCCTCCACTTT.

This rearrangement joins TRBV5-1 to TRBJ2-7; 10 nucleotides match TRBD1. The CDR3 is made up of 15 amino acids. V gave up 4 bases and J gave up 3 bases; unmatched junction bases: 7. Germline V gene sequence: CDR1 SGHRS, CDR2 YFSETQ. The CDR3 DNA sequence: TGCGCCAGCAGCAACCCGGGACAGGGGTACTACGAGCAGTACTTC. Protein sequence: CASSNPGQGYYEQYF.

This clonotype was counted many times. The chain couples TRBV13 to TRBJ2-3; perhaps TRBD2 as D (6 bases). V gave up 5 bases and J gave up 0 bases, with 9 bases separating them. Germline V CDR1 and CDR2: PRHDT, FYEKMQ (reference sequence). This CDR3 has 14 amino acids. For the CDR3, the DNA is TGTGCCAGCAGCACCGGGACTAGCACAGATACGCAGTATTTT. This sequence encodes CASSTGTSTDTQYF.

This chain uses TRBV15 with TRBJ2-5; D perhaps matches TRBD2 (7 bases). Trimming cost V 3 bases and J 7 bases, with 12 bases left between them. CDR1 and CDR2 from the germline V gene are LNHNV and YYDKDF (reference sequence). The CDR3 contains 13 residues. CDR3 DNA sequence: TGTGCCACCAGCAGTGTTAGGGGGGGGACCCAGTACTTC. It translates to CATSSVRGGTQYF.

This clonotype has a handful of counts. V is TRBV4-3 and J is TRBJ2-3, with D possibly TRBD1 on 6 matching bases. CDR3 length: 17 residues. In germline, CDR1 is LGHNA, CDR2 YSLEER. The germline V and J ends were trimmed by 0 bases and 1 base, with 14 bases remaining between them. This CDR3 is CASSQDLGQRGTDTQYF. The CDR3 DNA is TGCGCCAGCAGCCAAGATCTGGGACAAAGAGGCACAGATACGCAGTATTTT.

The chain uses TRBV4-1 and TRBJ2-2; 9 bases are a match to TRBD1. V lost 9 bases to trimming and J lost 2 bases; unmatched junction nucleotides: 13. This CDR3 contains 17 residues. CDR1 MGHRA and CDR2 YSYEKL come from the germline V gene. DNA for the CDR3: TGCGCCAGTCGCAGTCCGGGACAGGGAGGAAACACCGGGGAGCTGTTTTTT. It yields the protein CASRSPGQGGNTGELFF.

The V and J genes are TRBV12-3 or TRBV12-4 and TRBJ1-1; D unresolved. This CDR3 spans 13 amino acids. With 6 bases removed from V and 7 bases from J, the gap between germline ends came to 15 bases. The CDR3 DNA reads TGTGCCAGCAGGTTAATAACCAAGTATGAAGCTTTCTTT. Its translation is CASRLITKYEAFF.

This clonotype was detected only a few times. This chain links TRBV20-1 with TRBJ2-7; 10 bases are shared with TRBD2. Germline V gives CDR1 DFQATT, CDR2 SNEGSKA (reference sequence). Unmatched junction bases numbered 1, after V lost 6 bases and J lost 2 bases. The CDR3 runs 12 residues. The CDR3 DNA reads TGCAGTGCCGGACTAGCGGCCTACGAGCAGTACTTC. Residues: CSAGLAAYEQYF.

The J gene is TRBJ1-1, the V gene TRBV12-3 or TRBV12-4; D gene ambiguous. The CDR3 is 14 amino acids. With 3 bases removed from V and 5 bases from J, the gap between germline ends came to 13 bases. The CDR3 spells CASSLGTAGTEAFF. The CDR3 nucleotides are TGTGCCAGCAGTTTGGGCACGGCGGGGACTGAAGCTTTCTTT.

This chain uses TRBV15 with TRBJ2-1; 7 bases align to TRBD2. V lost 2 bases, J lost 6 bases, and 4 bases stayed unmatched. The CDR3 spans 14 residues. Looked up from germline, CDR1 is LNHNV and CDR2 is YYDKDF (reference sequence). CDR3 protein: CATSRLREGNEQFF. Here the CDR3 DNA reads TGTGCCACCAGCAGACTGAGGGAGGGCAATGAGCAGTTCTTC.

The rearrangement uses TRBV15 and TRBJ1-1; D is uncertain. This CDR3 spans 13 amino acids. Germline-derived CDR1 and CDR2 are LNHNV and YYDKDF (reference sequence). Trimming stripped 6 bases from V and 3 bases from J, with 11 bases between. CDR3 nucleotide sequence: TGTGCCACCAGTTCCACTGGGGACACTGAAGCTTTCTTT. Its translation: CATSSTGDTEAFF.

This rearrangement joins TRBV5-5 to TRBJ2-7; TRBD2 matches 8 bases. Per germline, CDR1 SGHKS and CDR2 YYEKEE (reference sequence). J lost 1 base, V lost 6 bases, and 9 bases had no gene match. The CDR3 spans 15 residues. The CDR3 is CASNPGGGFSYEQYF. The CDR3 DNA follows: TGTGCCAGCAACCCGGGGGGGGGATTTTCCTACGAGCAGTACTTC.

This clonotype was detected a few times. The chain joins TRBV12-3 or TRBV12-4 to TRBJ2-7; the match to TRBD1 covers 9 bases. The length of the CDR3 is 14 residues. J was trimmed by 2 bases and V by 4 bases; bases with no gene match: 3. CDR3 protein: CASSWGTGTYEQYF. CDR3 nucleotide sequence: TGTGCCAGCAGTTGGGGGACAGGGACCTACGAGCAGTACTTC.

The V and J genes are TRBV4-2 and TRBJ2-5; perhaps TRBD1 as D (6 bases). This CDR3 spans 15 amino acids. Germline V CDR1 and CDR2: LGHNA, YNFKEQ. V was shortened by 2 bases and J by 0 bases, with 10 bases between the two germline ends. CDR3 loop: CASSQRGSNQETQYF. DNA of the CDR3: TGTGCCAGCAGCCAAAGGGGGAGTAACCAAGAGACCCAGTACTTC.